This T cell receptor (beta chain) appears in the sequencing data of a study of monozygotic twins with inflammatory bowel disease. CDR1 is SGHDT, CDR2 YYEEEE, per germline. The CDR3 extends over 16 amino acids. TCRdb reprocessed the 5' RACE reads, with one entry per CDR3 protein and no DNA. The sample table sets out about 300,000 distinct CDR3 sequences. The source is a human donor with ulcerative colitis or Crohn's disease, or a healthy co-twin of an affected twin (not recorded which). The chain employs TRBV5-6 and TRBJ1-2; TCRdb designates TRBD1, a call that cannot be tested without DNA. Source material: blood. CDR3 protein: CASSLLVGAFSYGYTF.